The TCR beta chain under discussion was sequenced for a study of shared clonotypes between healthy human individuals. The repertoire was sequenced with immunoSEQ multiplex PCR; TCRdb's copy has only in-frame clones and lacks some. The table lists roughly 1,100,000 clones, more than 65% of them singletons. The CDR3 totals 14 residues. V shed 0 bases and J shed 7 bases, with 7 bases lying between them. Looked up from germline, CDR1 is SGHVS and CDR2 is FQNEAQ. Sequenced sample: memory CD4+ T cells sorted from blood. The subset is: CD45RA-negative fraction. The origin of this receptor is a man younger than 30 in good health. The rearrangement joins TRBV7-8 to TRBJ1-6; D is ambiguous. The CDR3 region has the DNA TGTGCCAGCAGCTTAGCAAAGGGAAATTCACCCCTCCACTTT. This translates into CASSLAKGNSPLHF.